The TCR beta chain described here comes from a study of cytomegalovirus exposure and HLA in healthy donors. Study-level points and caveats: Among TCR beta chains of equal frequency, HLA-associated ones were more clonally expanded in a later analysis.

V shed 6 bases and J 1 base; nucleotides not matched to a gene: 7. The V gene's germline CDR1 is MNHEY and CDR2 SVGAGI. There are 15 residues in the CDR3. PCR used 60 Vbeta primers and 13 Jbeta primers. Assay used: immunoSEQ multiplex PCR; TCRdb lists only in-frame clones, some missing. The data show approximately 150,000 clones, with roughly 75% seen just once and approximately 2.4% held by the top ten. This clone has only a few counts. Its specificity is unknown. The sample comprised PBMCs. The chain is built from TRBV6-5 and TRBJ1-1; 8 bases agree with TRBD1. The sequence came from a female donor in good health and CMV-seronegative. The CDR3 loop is CASSGQGRGNTEAFF. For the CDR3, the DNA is TGTGCCAGCAGCGGACAGGGCCGAGGGAACACTGAAGCTTTCTTT.